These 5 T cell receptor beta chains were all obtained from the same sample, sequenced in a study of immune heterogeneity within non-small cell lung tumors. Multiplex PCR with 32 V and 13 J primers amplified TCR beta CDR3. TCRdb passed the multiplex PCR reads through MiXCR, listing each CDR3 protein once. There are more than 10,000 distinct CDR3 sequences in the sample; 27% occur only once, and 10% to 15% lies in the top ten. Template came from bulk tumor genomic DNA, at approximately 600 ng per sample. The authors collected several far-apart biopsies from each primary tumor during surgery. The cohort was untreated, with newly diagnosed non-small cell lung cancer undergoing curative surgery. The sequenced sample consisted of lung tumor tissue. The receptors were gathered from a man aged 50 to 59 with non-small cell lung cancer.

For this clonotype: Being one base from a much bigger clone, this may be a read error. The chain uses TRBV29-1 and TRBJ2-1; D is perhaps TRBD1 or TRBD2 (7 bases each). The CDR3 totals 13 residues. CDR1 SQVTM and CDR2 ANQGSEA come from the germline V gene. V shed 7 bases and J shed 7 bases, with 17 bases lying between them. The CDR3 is CSAAGQCLNEQFF. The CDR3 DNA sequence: TGCAGCGCAGCGGGACAGTGTTTGAATGAGCAGTTCTTC.

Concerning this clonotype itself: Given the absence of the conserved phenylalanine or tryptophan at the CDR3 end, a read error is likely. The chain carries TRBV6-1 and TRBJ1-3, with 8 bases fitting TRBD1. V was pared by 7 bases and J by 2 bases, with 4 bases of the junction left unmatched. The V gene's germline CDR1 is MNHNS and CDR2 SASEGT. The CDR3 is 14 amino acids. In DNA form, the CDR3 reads TGTGCCAGCATCGACAGGGGACCTGGAAACACCATATATTCT. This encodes CASIDRGPGNTIYS.

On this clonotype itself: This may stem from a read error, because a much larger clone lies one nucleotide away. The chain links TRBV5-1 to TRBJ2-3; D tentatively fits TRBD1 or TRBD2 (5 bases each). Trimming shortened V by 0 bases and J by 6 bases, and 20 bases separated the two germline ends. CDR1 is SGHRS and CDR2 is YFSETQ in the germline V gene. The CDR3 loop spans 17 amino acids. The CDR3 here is CASSLEGRIGSGDTQYF. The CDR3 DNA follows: TGCGCCAGCAGCTTGGAGGGACGGATAGGGAGTGGCGATACGCAGTATTTT.

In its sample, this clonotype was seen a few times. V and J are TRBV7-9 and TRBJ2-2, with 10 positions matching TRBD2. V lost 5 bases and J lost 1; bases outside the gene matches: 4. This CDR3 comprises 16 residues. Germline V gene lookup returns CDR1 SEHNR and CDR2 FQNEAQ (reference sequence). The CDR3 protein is CASSPWTSGNTGELFF. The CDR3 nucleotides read TGTGCCAGCAGCCCCTGGACTAGCGGGAACACCGGGGAGCTGTTTTTT.

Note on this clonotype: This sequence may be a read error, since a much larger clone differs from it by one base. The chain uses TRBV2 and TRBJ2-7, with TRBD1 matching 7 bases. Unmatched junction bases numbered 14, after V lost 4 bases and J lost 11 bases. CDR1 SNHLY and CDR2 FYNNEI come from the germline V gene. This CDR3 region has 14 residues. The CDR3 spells CASSATAAGGEKYF. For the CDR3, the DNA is TGTGCCAGCAGTGCCACGGCCGCAGGGGGTGAGAAGTACTTC.